These 3 T cell receptor beta chains were sequenced from one sample in a study of ipilimumab plus nivolumab after autologous stem cell transplantation. TCRdb keeps only in-frame clones here, not all; method: immunoSEQ multiplex PCR. The sample has tens of thousands of clones, more than 85% seen once. The source was PBMCs, collected in a trial of ipilimumab plus nivolumab as post-transplant consolidation. The source is a male donor with multiple myeloma.

The chain combines TRBV6-5 with TRBJ2-7; TRBD2 aligns across 8 bases. The trim removed 7 bases at V and 2 bases at J, leaving 10 bases unmatched. CDR1 is MNHEY and CDR2 is SVGAGI in the germline V gene. The CDR3 has 15 residues. In DNA form, the CDR3 reads TGTGCCAGCAATTTAGCGGGGCGTCTTACCTACGAGCAGTACTTC. It is translated as CASNLAGRLTYEQYF.

This clone was seen only once. The genes are TRBV27 and TRBJ2-1; 10 nucleotides match TRBD2. Looked up from germline, CDR1 is MNHEY and CDR2 is SMNVEV (reference sequence). Trimming at V came to 4 bases and at J to 7 bases, leaving 13 bases not matched to a gene. This CDR3 has 17 amino acids. CDR3 nucleotides: TGTGCCAGCAGTTATTTCCCGAGCGGGGGGGCTCGGAATGAGCAGTTCTTC. Translating gives CASSYFPSGGARNEQFF.

The rearrangement uses TRBV2 and TRBJ1-5; the D gene is possibly TRBD1 (5 bases). The V gene lost 6 bases and the J gene lost 0 bases, with 24 bases spanning the gap. CDR1 and CDR2 from the germline V gene are SNHLY and FYNNEI. CDR3 length equals 19 residues. In nucleotides, the CDR3 is TGTGCCAGCAGCCCCTCCGAGGACATGACCCCCGATAGCAATCAGCCCCAGCATTTT. It translates to CASSPSEDMTPDSNQPQHF.